This entry lists 19 T cell receptor beta chains sequenced from one sample in a study of shared clonotypes between healthy human individuals. The assay was immunoSEQ multiplex PCR, and TCRdb's table has in-frame clones only and misses some. The sample shows hundreds of thousands of clones, less than 98% of them seen only once. Sample: naive CD4+ T cells sorted from blood. The subset: CD45RA+ positively selected. The receptors here all came from a young woman in good health.

The rearrangement joins TRBV11-1 to TRBJ2-1, with a tentative D call TRBD2 (6 bases). V gave up 2 bases and J gave up 2 bases, with 13 bases separating them. This CDR3 is built from 16 residues. Germline CDR1 SGHAT, CDR2 FQDESV (reference sequence). The chain's CDR3 is CASSLKASAAYNEQFF. The DNA of the CDR3 is TGTGCCAGCAGCTTAAAGGCTAGCGCAGCCTACAATGAGCAGTTCTTC.

The V gene is TRBV2, the J gene TRBJ2-7; D gene ambiguous. The CDR3 length is 11 residues. Germline V gives CDR1 SNHLY, CDR2 FYNNEI. V lost 7 bases to trimming and J lost 3 bases, with 7 bases between them. In DNA, the CDR3 is TGTGCCAGCACTGGATTCTACGAGCAGTACTTC. Translating gives CASTGFYEQYF.

CDR3 sequence (DNA): TGTGCCAGTAGTATAGTAGGTGGCTACGAGCAGTACTTC. This translates into CASSIVGGYEQYF. This chain links TRBV19 with TRBJ2-7; D is unresolved. The CDR3 runs to 13 residues. Deletions cut 1 base from V and 3 bases from J, with 7 bases between. Germline CDR1 is LNHDA and CDR2 is SQIVND (reference sequence).

The gene calls are TRBV15 and TRBJ2-2; D gene uncertain. The germline V and J ends were trimmed by 0 bases and 1 base, with 9 bases remaining between them. This CDR3 comprises 16 residues. Germline V gives CDR1 LNHNV, CDR2 YYDKDF (reference sequence). The CDR3 nucleotides are TGTGCCACCAGCAGAGATTCGGCAGGGAACACCGGGGAGCTGTTTTTT. This codes for CATSRDSAGNTGELFF.

This chain uses TRBV27 with TRBJ1-1; the D is unclear. The CDR3 runs to 17 residues. Trimming pared 8 bases from V and 4 bases from J, leaving 26 bases between. In germline, CDR1 is MNHEY, CDR2 SMNVEV (reference sequence). The DNA for the CDR3 is TGTGCCAGCCCGGGGTCGTCTTACTCGCGAAGGCGCACTGAAGCTTTCTTT. It codes for CASPGSSYSRRRTEAFF.

V is TRBV5-1 and J is TRBJ2-5; D is uncertain. V lost 4 bases and J 0 bases, leaving 4 bases between the germline ends. Germline CDR1 reads SGHRS; CDR2 reads YFSETQ. The CDR3 contains 12 residues. CDR3 in amino acids: CASSPNQETQYF. CDR3 sequence (DNA): TGCGCCAGCAGCCCTAACCAAGAGACCCAGTACTTC.

The chain joins TRBV7-3 to TRBJ2-3; D ambiguous. The CDR3 sequence is 14 residues long. Germline V gives CDR1 SGHTA, CDR2 FQGTGA. The V end was cut by 2 bases, the J end by 1 base, with 7 bases between. CDR3 bases: TGTGCCAGCAGCTTAGACCCGGGCACAGATACGCAGTATTTT. It codes for CASSLDPGTDTQYF.

The chain combines TRBV13 with TRBJ2-1; D is possibly TRBD1 (7 bases). This CDR3 comprises 16 residues. The V end was cut by 4 bases, the J end by 5 bases, with 18 bases between. CDR1 PRHDT and CDR2 FYEKMQ come from the germline V gene (reference sequence). The CDR3 protein is CASSWDRPTRDNEQFF. The CDR3 coding sequence is TGTGCCAGCAGCTGGGACAGACCGACTAGGGACAATGAGCAGTTCTTC. Using reference TRBV13 and TRBJ2-1 for the parts outside the CDR3, the full variable domain is AAGVIQSPRHLIKEKRETATLKCYPIPRHDTVYWYQQGPGQDPQFLISFYEKMQSDKGSIPDRFSAQQFSDYHSELNMSSLELGDSALYFCASSWDRPTRDNEQFFGPGTRLTVL.

This clone was observed a handful of times. The chain recombines TRBV9 with TRBJ1-1; D call uncertain. This CDR3 spans 13 amino acids. The V gene lost 4 bases and the J gene lost 5 bases, with 12 bases spanning the gap. The V gene's germline CDR1 is SGDLS and CDR2 YYNGEE. The CDR3 region is CASSLGGGTEAFF. CDR3 nucleotide sequence: TGTGCCAGCAGCCTGGGCGGTGGTACTGAAGCTTTCTTT. Based on the CDR3 plus reference TRBV9 and TRBJ1-1, the full variable domain is DSGVTQTPKHLITATGQRVTLRCSPRSGDLSVYWYQQSLDQGLQFLIQYYNGEERAKGNILERFSAQQFPDLHSELNLSSLELGDSALYFCASSLGGGTEAFFGQGTRLTVV.

V and J are TRBV10-3 and TRBJ1-3; unclear D gene. There are 18 residues in the CDR3. Trimming pared 0 bases from V and 4 bases from J, leaving 19 bases between. CDR1 and CDR2 (germline): ENHRY, SYGVKD. The CDR3 spells CAISESMGIASLGNTIYF. The CDR3 nucleotides are TGTGCCATCAGTGAGTCGATGGGCATTGCCTCTCTCGGAAACACCATATATTTT.

The rearrangement links TRBV15 to TRBJ2-3; TRBD2 might be the D (5 bases). The CDR3 has 14 amino acids. CDR1 and CDR2 (germline): LNHNV, YYDKDF (reference sequence). Trimming pared 0 bases from V and 5 bases from J, leaving 9 bases between. CDR3 amino acids: CATSRDSAGDTQYF. The CDR3 nucleotides are TGTGCCACCAGCAGAGATAGCGCCGGAGATACGCAGTATTTT.

J is TRBJ2-6 and V is TRBV15; a weak D match, TRBD1 (6 bases). The germline V gene has CDR1 LNHNV and CDR2 YYDKDF (reference sequence). The CDR3 is made up of 16 amino acids. V lost 3 bases, J lost 2 bases, and 11 bases lay in between. This chain's CDR3 is CATSRAQGTGANVLTF. The CDR3 DNA reads TGTGCCACCAGCAGGGCACAGGGAACTGGGGCCAACGTCCTGACTTTC.

The V gene is TRBV6-4, the J gene TRBJ1-3; 8 bases are shared with TRBD1. Germline V gene lookup returns CDR1 MRHNA and CDR2 SNTAGT. This CDR3 has 17 residues. After removal of 5 bases from V and 1 base from J, the junction contained 10 bases not matched to a gene. CDR3 in DNA: TGTGCCAGCAGTTGGCAGGGGGCGAAACATTCTGGAAACACCATATATTTT. Translating it yields CASSWQGAKHSGNTIYF.

Points on this clone: The sample carries other DNA sequences with the same CDR3. This chain links TRBV28 with TRBJ2-7, with D perhaps matching TRBD1 (5 bases). The germline V gene encodes CDR1 MDHEN and CDR2 SYDVKM. The CDR3 consists of 14 residues. Trimming took off 2 bases at V and 2 bases at J, with 10 bases between the two ends. CDR3 residues: CASSLQGRTYEQYF. The DNA of the CDR3 is TGTGCCAGCAGTTTACAGGGAAGGACCTACGAGCAGTACTTC.

The chain recombines TRBV5-1 with TRBJ2-2, with TRBD1 identical over 7 bases. Trimming at V came to 2 bases and at J to 7 bases, leaving 2 bases not matched to a gene. The CDR3 is 13 amino acids. Germline V gene sequence: CDR1 SGHRS, CDR2 YFSETQ. In nucleotides, the CDR3 is TGCGCCAGCAGCTTCGACAGGGTCGGGGAGCTGTTTTTT. Protein sequence: CASSFDRVGELFF. The full variable domain, in which reference TRBV5-1 and TRBJ2-2 provide the parts outside the CDR3, is KAGVTQTPRYLIKTRGQQVTLSCSPISGHRSVSWYQQTPGQGLQFLFEYFSETQRNKGNFPGRFSGRQFSNSRSEMNVSTLELGDSALYLCASSFDRVGELFFGEGSRLTVL.

Concerning this clone itself: This same CDR3 is encoded by further DNA sequences in the sample. V and J are TRBV5-6 and TRBJ1-2; D is perhaps TRBD1 (6 bases). This CDR3 comprises 14 residues. The germline V and J ends were trimmed by 3 bases and 2 bases, with 11 bases remaining between them. Germline values: CDR1 SGHDT, CDR2 YYEEEE. This CDR3 reads CASSSLGANYGYTF. For the CDR3, the DNA is TGTGCCAGCAGCTCCTTGGGGGCGAACTATGGCTACACCTTC.

The chain joins TRBV11-2 to TRBJ2-7; 7 nucleotides align to TRBD2. Germline V gene data show CDR1 as SGHAT and CDR2 as FQNNGV. The CDR3 consists of 15 residues. The ends lost 1 base at V and 7 bases at J; junction bases unmatched: 10. CDR3 region: CASSLGASGTGEQYF. The CDR3 DNA reads as TGTGCCAGCAGCTTAGGTGCCAGCGGGACGGGAGAGCAGTACTTC.

The rearrangement uses TRBV7-6 and TRBJ2-7, with TRBD1 as a possible D gene (6 bases). The CDR3 runs to 16 residues. The V end lost 0 bases, the J end lost 2 bases, and 14 bases lay between the germline ends. The V gene's germline CDR1 is SGHVS and CDR2 FNYEAQ. The CDR3, as DNA: TGTGCCAGCAGCTTAGCATGGGCAGGGGCAACCTACGAGCAGTACTTC. Translating gives CASSLAWAGATYEQYF.

This clone showed up just a few times. This chain links TRBV10-3 with TRBJ2-7; TRBD1 aligns across 7 bases. Germline trimming cut 8 bases from V and 3 bases from J; bases unmatched to any gene: 4. Germline V CDR1 and CDR2: ENHRY, SYGVKD. The CDR3 length is 12 residues. The CDR3 loop reads CAIAGQDYEQYF. Written as DNA, the CDR3 is TGTGCCATCGCCGGACAGGACTACGAGCAGTACTTC.